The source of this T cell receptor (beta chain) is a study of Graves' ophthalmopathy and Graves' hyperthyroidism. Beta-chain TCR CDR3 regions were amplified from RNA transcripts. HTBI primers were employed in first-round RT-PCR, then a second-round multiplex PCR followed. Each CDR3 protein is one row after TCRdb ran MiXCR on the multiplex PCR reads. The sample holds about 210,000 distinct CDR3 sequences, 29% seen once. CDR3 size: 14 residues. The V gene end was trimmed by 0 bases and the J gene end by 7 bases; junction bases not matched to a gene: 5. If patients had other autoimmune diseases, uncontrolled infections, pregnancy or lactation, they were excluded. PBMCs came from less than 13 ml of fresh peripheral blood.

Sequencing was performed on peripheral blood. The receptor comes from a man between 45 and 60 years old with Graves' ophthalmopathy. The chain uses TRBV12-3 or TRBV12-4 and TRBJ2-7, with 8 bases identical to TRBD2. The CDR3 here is CASSLASGAWEQYF. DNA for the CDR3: TGTGCCAGCAGTTTAGCTAGCGGGGCCTGGGAGCAGTACTTC.